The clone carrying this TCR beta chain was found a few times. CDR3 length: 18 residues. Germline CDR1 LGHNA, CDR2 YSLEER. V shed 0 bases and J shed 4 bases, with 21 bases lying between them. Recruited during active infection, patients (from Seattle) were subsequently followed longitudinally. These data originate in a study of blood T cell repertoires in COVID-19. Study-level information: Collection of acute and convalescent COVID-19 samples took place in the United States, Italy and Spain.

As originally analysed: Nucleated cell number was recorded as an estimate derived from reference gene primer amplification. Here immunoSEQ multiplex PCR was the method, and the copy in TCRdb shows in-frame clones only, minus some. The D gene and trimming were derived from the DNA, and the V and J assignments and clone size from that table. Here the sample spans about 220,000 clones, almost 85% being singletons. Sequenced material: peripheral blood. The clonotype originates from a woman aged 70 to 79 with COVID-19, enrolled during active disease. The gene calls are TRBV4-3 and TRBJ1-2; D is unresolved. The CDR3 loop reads CASSQDGRAQNEGYGYTF. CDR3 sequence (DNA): TGCGCCAGCAGCCAAGATGGAAGGGCGCAAAACGAGGGCTATGGCTACACCTTC.